Below, one TCR beta chain is given with its context. Per the original methods: Estimation of nucleated cell counts was performed using reference gene primer amplification. Profiling relied on immunoSEQ multiplex PCR, and the TCRdb table lists in-frame clones only, not all of them. For V, J and clone size, that table is used; D and trimming come from the DNA. The repertoire consists of 120,000 to 150,000 clones, with approximately 86% occurring once and the leading ten covering roughly 2.9%. The CDR3 has 14 amino acids. Looked up from germline, CDR1 is SGHRS and CDR2 is YFSETQ. The germline V and J ends were trimmed by 0 bases and 5 bases, with 8 bases remaining between them. This sample was included in a study of blood T cell repertoires in COVID-19. Background on the study: Sites across the United States, Italy and Spain contributed samples from acute and convalescent COVID-19. The cDNA or gDNA used as material had been derived from T cells, B-cell-depleted T cells, or PBMCs.

The clonotype originates from a woman aged 40 to 50 with active or convalescent COVID-19. The sequenced sample was peripheral blood. The rearrangement uses TRBV5-1 and TRBJ1-4, with a tentative D call TRBD1 (6 bases). CDR3 DNA: TGCGCCAGCAGCTTGGGACAGGACAATGAAAAACTGTTTTTT. Its translation: CASSLGQDNEKLFF.